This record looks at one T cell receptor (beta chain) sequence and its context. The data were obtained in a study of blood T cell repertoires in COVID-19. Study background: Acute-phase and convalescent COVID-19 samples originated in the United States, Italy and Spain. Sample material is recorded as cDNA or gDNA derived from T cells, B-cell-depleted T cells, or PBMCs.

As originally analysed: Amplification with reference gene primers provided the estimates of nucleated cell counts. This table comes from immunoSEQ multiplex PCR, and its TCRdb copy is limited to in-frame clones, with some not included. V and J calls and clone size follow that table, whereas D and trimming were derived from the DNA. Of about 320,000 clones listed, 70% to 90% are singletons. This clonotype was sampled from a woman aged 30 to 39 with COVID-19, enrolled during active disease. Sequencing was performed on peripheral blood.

CDR3: CASSLGTGPPYGYTF. As DNA, the CDR3 is TGTGCCAGCAGCTTAGGGACAGGACCGCCCTATGGCTACACCTTC. This chain links TRBV7-9 with TRBJ1-2; 7 nucleotides align to TRBD1. V trimming: 1 base; J trimming: 4 bases; junction bases outside the gene matches: 6. The germline V gene encodes CDR1 SEHNR and CDR2 FQNEAQ (reference sequence). The length of the CDR3 is 15 residues.